The 27 T cell receptor beta chains presented below share a single source sample, sequenced in a study of shared clonotypes between healthy human individuals. Sequencing was performed with immunoSEQ multiplex PCR; in TCRdb, only in-frame clones are kept and a portion is missing. The data contain 900,000 to 1,200,000 clones, about four fifths of them singletons. Sequencing was carried out using memory CD4+ T cells from PBMCs. Stated subset: CD45RA-negative fraction. The receptors here all came from a man younger than 30 in good health. Some clones in this sample may be carry-over from other donors' samples.

The V gene is TRBV28, the J gene TRBJ2-3; D remains unclear. V was shortened by 6 bases and J by 3 bases, with 13 bases between the two germline ends. The CDR3 has 14 amino acids. Germline V gene sequence: CDR1 MDHEN, CDR2 SYDVKM. CDR3 bases: TGTGCCAGCAGGTCAGCAGGTGAGACAGATACGCAGTATTTT. Translated, it gives CASRSAGETDTQYF.

The V call is TRBV4-2, the J call TRBJ1-2; a weak D match, TRBD1 (6 bases). In germline, CDR1 is LGHNA, CDR2 YNFKEQ. The CDR3 is made up of 15 amino acids. V lost 4 bases, J lost 6 bases, and 18 bases lay in between. The CDR3 region is CASSPLRGALHGYTF. The CDR3 coding sequence is TGTGCCAGCAGCCCCCTACGGGGGGCCTTGCATGGCTACACCTTC.

The V call is TRBV6-5, the J call TRBJ1-1; D gene ambiguous. CDR1 is MNHEY and CDR2 is SVGAGI in the germline V gene. Deletions cut 6 bases from V and 1 base from J, with 15 bases between. The CDR3 runs to 15 residues. CDR3 protein: CASSPRRATNTEAFF. DNA for the CDR3: TGTGCCAGCAGCCCCCGCCGGGCGACGAACACTGAAGCTTTCTTT.

This chain links TRBV6-1 with TRBJ2-2; D uncertain. The CDR3 extends over 14 amino acids. Between the trimmed V and J ends, which lost 7 bases and 1 base, there was a span of 10 bases. Looked up from germline, CDR1 is MNHNS and CDR2 is SASEGT. The CDR3 DNA is TGTGCCAGCAAACTTTCAGTGAACACCGGGGAGCTGTTTTTT. It translates to CASKLSVNTGELFF.

The V and J genes are TRBV28 and TRBJ2-3; no firm D call. The CDR3 contains 14 residues. Looked up from germline, CDR1 is MDHEN and CDR2 is SYDVKM. V lost 5 bases, J lost 2 bases, and 11 bases lay in between. In DNA form, the CDR3 reads TGTGCCAGCAGTCGGCCCGAGTCCACAGATACGCAGTATTTT. It codes for CASSRPESTDTQYF.

This rearrangement joins TRBV2 to TRBJ2-7; 7 bases align to TRBD2. Germline values: CDR1 SNHLY, CDR2 FYNNEI. After removal of 6 bases from V and 3 bases from J, the junction contained 8 bases not matched to a gene. The CDR3 has 14 amino acids. In DNA form, the CDR3 reads TGTGCCAGCAGGGGACTACTAGCGAACTACGAGCAGTACTTC. Translated, it gives CASRGLLANYEQYF.

V and J are TRBV7-3 and TRBJ2-7; the D gene is possibly TRBD1 (6 bases). V lost 2 bases and J lost 1, with 9 bases in between. There are 14 residues in the CDR3. Per the germline V gene, CDR1 is SGHTA and CDR2 is FQGTGA. The CDR3 protein is CASSLDRFSYEQYF. The CDR3 coding sequence is TGTGCCAGCAGCTTAGACAGGTTTTCCTACGAGCAGTACTTC. Looking up the rest from reference TRBV7-3 and TRBJ2-7 gives the full variable domain: GAGVSQTPSNKVTEKGKYVELRCDPISGHTALYWYRQSLGQGPEFLIYFQGTGAADDSGLPNDRFFAVRPEGSVSTLKIQRTERGDSAVYLCASSLDRFSYEQYFGPGTRLTVT.

This chain uses TRBV5-1 with TRBJ2-1; D not resolved. Trimming stripped 0 bases from V and 4 bases from J, with 8 bases between. CDR1 and CDR2 from the germline V gene are SGHRS and YFSETQ. CDR3 length equals 14 residues. The CDR3 DNA reads as TGCGCCAGCAGCTTGGCCCCGGATTACAATGAGCAGTTCTTC. Translated, it gives CASSLAPDYNEQFF.

V and J are TRBV4-2 and TRBJ2-1; D gene ambiguous. The V end was cut by 4 bases, the J end by 6 bases, with 13 bases between. Germline CDR1 and CDR2: LGHNA and YNFKEQ. The CDR3 consists of 14 residues. Here the CDR3 reads CASSPLGLGNEQFF. CDR3 nucleotide sequence: TGTGCCAGCAGCCCCCTAGGTTTGGGCAATGAGCAGTTCTTC.

The rearrangement uses TRBV6-5 and TRBJ2-7; D gene ambiguous. CDR3 length equals 13 residues. The V end was cut by 8 bases, the J end by 3 bases, with 14 bases between. Germline CDR1 and CDR2: MNHEY and SVGAGI. The CDR3 here is CASALQPNYEQYF. Written as DNA, the CDR3 is TGTGCCAGCGCCCTACAGCCGAACTACGAGCAGTACTTC.

Regarding this clone: Other DNA sequences in the sample encode the same CDR3. The genes are TRBV5-1 and TRBJ1-1; D gene uncertain. Trimming removed 5 bases from V and 7 bases from J, with 9 bases in between. CDR3 length: 11 amino acids. The germline V gene encodes CDR1 SGHRS and CDR2 YFSETQ. The CDR3 sequence is CASRIGFEAFF. The CDR3 coding sequence is TGCGCCAGCAGGATCGGATTTGAAGCTTTCTTT. Full variable domain (outside the CDR3, taken from reference TRBV5-1 and TRBJ1-1): KAGVTQTPRYLIKTRGQQVTLSCSPISGHRSVSWYQQTPGQGLQFLFEYFSETQRNKGNFPGRFSGRQFSNSRSEMNVSTLELGDSALYLCASRIGFEAFFGQGTRLTVV.

About this clone itself: Other nucleotide sequences in the sample specify the same CDR3. CDR3 protein: CASSLTSGSYNEQFF. The CDR3 region has the DNA TGTGCCAGCAGCTTAACTAGCGGGAGCTACAATGAGCAGTTCTTC. This chain connects TRBV13 to TRBJ2-1, with TRBD2 matching 11 bases. V trimming: 2 bases; J trimming: 3 bases; junction bases outside the gene matches: 0. Germline CDR1 and CDR2: PRHDT and FYEKMQ (reference sequence). This CDR3 is built from 15 residues.

The chain links TRBV11-2 to TRBJ2-1, with 7 bases that match TRBD2. CDR3 length: 15 residues. Germline CDR1 is SGHAT and CDR2 is FQNNGV. J lost 5 bases, V lost 5 bases, and 9 bases had no gene match. This chain's CDR3 is CASSPPGGGNNEQFF. In nucleotides, the CDR3 is TGTGCCAGCAGCCCACCTGGCGGGGGTAACAATGAGCAGTTCTTC.

This clone was counted only a few times. The V and J genes are TRBV7-6 and TRBJ2-7; TRBD1 matches at 9 bases. Looked up from germline, CDR1 is SGHVS and CDR2 is FNYEAQ. The CDR3 runs to 17 residues. V trimming: 2 bases; J trimming: 6 bases; junction bases outside the gene matches: 14. This CDR3 is CASSLFLPGQGTGEQYF. The DNA of the CDR3 is TGTGCCAGCAGCTTATTTTTACCGGGACAGGGTACCGGCGAGCAGTACTTC.

The rearrangement links TRBV12-5 to TRBJ2-5; 7 bases match TRBD2. CDR1 LGHNT and CDR2 FRNRAP come from the germline V gene. The V segment lost 4 bases and the J segment 7 bases; nucleotides outside the gene matches: 6. This CDR3 is 13 amino acids long. In DNA, the CDR3 is TGTGCTAGTGGTTCTAGCGGCGGGGGGACCCAGTACTTC. The encoded protein is CASGSSGGGTQYF. The full variable domain, rest sourced from reference TRBV12-5 and TRBJ2-5, is DARVTQTPRHKVTEMGQEVTMRCQPILGHNTVFWYRQTMMQGLELLAYFRNRAPLDDSGMPKDRFSAEMPDATLATLKIQPSEPRDSAVYFCASGSSGGGTQYFGPGTRLLVL.

This chain uses TRBV2 with TRBJ1-2; D not certain. The germline CDR1 and CDR2 sequences are SNHLY and FYNNEI. The CDR3 totals 13 residues. V was trimmed by 3 bases and J by 2 bases, leaving 7 bases between them. The CDR3 nucleotides read TGTGCCAGCAGTGAGGGCAAGAACTATGGCTACACCTTC. It translates to CASSEGKNYGYTF.

DNA for the CDR3: TGCGCCAGCAGCCTAGGGACTAGCGGGAGAAGCGGGAGCACAGATACGCAGTATTTT. Translated: CASSLGTSGRSGSTDTQYF. V and J are TRBV5-1 and TRBJ2-3, with 14 positions matching TRBD2. The germline gives CDR1 SGHRS, CDR2 YFSETQ. With 4 bases clipped from V and 0 bases from J, the junction kept 10 bases outside the gene matches. The CDR3 extends over 19 amino acids.

This chain connects TRBV28 to TRBJ2-5, with D possibly TRBD2 on 5 matching bases. Trimming pared 7 bases from V and 5 bases from J, leaving 14 bases between. Germline V gives CDR1 MDHEN, CDR2 SYDVKM. The CDR3 contains 13 residues. The CDR3 DNA follows: TGTGCCAGCAATTCCGGGAATCTGGAGACCCAGTACTTC. Translating gives CASNSGNLETQYF.

This clone has a single count. This chain joins TRBV5-6 and TRBJ2-2; D unresolved. The CDR3 loop spans 14 amino acids. CDR1 and CDR2 (germline): SGHDT, YYEEEE. V lost 6 bases, J lost 3 bases, and 12 bases lay in between. CDR3 protein: CASTASIYTGELFF. The CDR3 DNA reads as TGTGCCAGCACCGCCTCTATATACACCGGGGAGCTGTTTTTT.

This clone was seen a few times. V is TRBV19 and J is TRBJ2-3; tentative D call: TRBD2 (5 bases). V lost 1 base and J 5 bases, leaving 7 bases between the germline ends. The length of the CDR3 is 13 residues. Looked up from germline, CDR1 is LNHDA and CDR2 is SQIVND (reference sequence). The CDR3: CASSIGRGDTQYF. CDR3 sequence (DNA): TGTGCCAGTAGTATAGGACGGGGAGATACGCAGTATTTT.

In this sample, this clone turned up once. Other DNA sequences in the sample encode the same CDR3. The V call is TRBV4-1, the J call TRBJ2-2; D remains unclear. V shed 2 bases and J shed 2 bases, with 6 bases lying between them. The CDR3 has 14 residues. The germline V gene has CDR1 MGHRA and CDR2 YSYEKL. CDR3 DNA sequence: TGCGCCAGCAGCCAATTGGATAACACCGGGGAGCTGTTTTTT. Translation gives CASSQLDNTGELFF.

On this clone: With only one base between it and a far larger clone, this is likely a read error. The chain is built from TRBV2 and TRBJ2-5; TRBD1 matches at 8 bases. The CDR3 totals 14 residues. With V trimmed by 6 bases and J by 5 bases, 8 bases remained unmatched. The germline gives CDR1 SNHLY, CDR2 FYNNEI. The CDR3: CASSGAGGFETQYF. DNA of the CDR3: TGTGCCAGCAGCGGGGCAGGGGGCTTTGAGACCCAGTACTTC.

Concerning this clone: Just one base apart from a much larger clone, this may be a read error. V usage is TRBV6-5 and J usage is TRBJ2-6; D unresolved. Germline V gene lookup returns CDR1 MNHEY and CDR2 SVGAGI. This CDR3 spans 12 amino acids. Trimming stripped 6 bases from V and 1 base from J, with 1 base between. The CDR3 reads CASRSGANVLTF. For the CDR3, the DNA is TGTGCCAGCAGGTCTGGGGCCAACGTCCTGACTTTC.

This sequence joins TRBV5-1 and TRBJ2-2; 14 nucleotides align to TRBD2. This CDR3 comprises 17 residues. With 7 bases clipped from V and 1 base from J, the junction kept 6 bases outside the gene matches. Germline values: CDR1 SGHRS, CDR2 YFSETQ. The CDR3 loop reads CASCGTSGSGNTGELFF. In DNA, the CDR3 is TGCGCCAGCTGCGGGACTAGCGGGAGTGGGAACACCGGGGAGCTGTTTTTT.

CDR3 sequence (DNA): TGTGCCTGCGACAGTGTGAACACTGAAGCTTTCTTT. Translated: CACDSVNTEAFF. The V call is TRBV30, the J call TRBJ1-1; a weak D match, TRBD1 (5 bases). CDR1 GTSNPN and CDR2 SVGIG come from the germline V gene (reference sequence). CDR3 length: 12 amino acids. The V gene lost 6 bases and the J gene lost 0 bases, with 8 bases spanning the gap.

The chain's CDR3 is CASSLFAGDVTGELFF. The CDR3 DNA sequence: TGCGCCAGCAGCTTGTTTGCGGGAGATGTCACCGGGGAGCTGTTTTTT. V usage is TRBV5-1 and J usage is TRBJ2-2; 7 bases are a match to TRBD2. Germline-derived CDR1 and CDR2 are SGHRS and YFSETQ. V lost 1 base to trimming and J lost 4 bases; unmatched junction nucleotides: 7. CDR3 length equals 16 residues.

The chain recombines TRBV7-8 with TRBJ2-2; D is unresolved. CDR1 and CDR2 from the germline V gene are SGHVS and FQNEAQ. The CDR3 consists of 15 residues. V was trimmed by 7 bases and J by 2 bases, leaving 14 bases between them. Written as DNA, the CDR3 is TGTGCCAGCAACCTGGTTAACTCAAACACCGGGGAGCTGTTTTTT. It codes for CASNLVNSNTGELFF.